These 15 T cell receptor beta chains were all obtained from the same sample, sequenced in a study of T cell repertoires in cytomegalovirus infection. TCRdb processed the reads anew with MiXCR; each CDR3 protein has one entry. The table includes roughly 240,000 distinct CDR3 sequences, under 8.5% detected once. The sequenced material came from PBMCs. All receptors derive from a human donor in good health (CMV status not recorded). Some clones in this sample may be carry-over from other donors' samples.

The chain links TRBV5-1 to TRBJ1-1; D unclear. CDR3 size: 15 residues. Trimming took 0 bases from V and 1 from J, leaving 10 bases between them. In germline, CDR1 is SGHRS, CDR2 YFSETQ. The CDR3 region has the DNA TGCGCCAGCAGCTTGGGAGACTGGGCGAACACTGAAGCTTTCTTT. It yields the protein CASSLGDWANTEAFF. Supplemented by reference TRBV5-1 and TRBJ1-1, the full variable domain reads KAGVTQTPRYLIKTRGQQVTLSCSPISGHRSVSWYQQTPGQGLQFLFEYFSETQRNKGNFPGRFSGRQFSNSRSEMNVSTLELGDSALYLCASSLGDWANTEAFFGQGTRLTVV.

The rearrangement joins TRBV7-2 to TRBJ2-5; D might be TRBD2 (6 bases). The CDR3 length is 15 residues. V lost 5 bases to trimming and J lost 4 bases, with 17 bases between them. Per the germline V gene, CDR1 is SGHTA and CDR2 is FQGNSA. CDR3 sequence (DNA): TGTGCCAGCAGCCATCTCGCGGAGGGAACAGAGACCCAGTACTTC. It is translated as CASSHLAEGTETQYF.

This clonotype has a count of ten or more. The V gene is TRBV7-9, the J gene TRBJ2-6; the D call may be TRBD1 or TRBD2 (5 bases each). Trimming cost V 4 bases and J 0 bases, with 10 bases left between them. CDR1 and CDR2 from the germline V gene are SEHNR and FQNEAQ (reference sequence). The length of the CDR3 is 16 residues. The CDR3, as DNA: TGTGCCAGCAGCTCGGGACGGACCTCTGGGGCCAACGTCCTGACTTTC. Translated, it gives CASSSGRTSGANVLTF.

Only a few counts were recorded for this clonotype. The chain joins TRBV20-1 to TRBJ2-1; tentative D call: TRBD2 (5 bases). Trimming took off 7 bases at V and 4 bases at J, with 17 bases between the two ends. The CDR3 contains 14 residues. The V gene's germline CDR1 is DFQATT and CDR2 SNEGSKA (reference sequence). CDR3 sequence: CSGTPSSSYNEQFF. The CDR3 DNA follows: TGCAGTGGGACCCCTAGCTCCTCTTACAATGAGCAGTTCTTC.

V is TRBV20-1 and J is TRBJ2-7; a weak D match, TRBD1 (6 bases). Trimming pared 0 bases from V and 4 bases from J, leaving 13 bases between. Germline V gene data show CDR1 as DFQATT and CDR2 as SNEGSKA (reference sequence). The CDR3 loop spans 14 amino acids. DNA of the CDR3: TGCAGTGCTAGAGATAGGGACACAAGATACGAGCAGTACTTC. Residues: CSARDRDTRYEQYF.

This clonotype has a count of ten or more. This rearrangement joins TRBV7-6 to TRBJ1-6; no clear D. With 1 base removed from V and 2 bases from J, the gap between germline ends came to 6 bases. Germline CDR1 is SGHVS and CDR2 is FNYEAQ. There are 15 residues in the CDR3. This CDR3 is CASSLETAYNSPLHF. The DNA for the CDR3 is TGTGCCAGCAGCTTAGAAACAGCCTATAATTCACCCCTCCACTTT.

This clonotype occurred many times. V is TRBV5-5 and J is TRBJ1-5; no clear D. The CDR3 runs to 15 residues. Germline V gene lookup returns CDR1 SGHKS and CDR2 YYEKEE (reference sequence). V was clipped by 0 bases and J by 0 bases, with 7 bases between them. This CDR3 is CASSLGPDSNQPQHF. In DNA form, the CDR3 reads TGTGCCAGCAGCTTGGGACCCGATAGCAATCAGCCCCAGCATTTT.

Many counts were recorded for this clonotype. This chain's CDR3 is CSASPRQGNFGGYTF. The CDR3 DNA sequence: TGCAGTGCTAGTCCGAGACAGGGGAATTTCGGTGGCTACACCTTC. The V call is TRBV20-1, the J call TRBJ1-2, with 8 bases aligning to TRBD1. V lost 3 bases and J lost 7; bases outside the gene matches: 13. CDR3 length: 15 amino acids. Per the germline V gene, CDR1 is DFQATT and CDR2 is SNEGSKA (reference sequence).

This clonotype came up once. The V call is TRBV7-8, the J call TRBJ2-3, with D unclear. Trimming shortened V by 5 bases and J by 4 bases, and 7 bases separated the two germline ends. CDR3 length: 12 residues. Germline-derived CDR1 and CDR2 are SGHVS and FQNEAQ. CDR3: CASSARADTQYF. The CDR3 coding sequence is TGTGCCAGCAGCGCACGGGCAGATACGCAGTATTTT. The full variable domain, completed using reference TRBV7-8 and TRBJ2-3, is GAGVSQSPRYKVAKRGQDVALRCDPISGHVSLFWYQQALGQGPEFLTYFQNEAQLDKSGLPSDRFFAERPEGSVSTLKIQRTQQEDSAVYLCASSARADTQYFGPGTRLTVL.

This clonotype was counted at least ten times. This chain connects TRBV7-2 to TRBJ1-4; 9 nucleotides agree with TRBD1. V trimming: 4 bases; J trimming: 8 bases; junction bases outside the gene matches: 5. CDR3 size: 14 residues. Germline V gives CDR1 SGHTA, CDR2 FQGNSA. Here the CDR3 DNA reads TGTGCCAGCAGCTGGACAGGGGTGGGAGAAAAACTGTTTTTT. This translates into CASSWTGVGEKLFF.

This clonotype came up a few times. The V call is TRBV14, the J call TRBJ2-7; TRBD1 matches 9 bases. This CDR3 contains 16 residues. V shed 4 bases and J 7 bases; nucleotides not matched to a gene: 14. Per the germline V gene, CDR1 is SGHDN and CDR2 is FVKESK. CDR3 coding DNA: TGTGCCAGCAGCCGCCCCACCGACAGGGGGGTGAGGGAGCAGTACTTC. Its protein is CASSRPTDRGVREQYF.

The CDR3 DNA reads as TGTGCCTGGAGTTCCAGACCCACTGAAGCTTTCTTT. Encoded protein: CAWSSRPTEAFF. The rearrangement joins TRBV30 to TRBJ1-1; D gene uncertain. Germline CDR1 and CDR2: GTSNPN and SVGIG (reference sequence). Trimming took 2 bases from V and 4 from J, leaving 8 bases between them. This CDR3 comprises 12 residues.

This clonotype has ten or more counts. CDR3 DNA sequence: TGTGCCAGCAGTTTGCCTGGGACTGCCAGGGAGACCCAGTACTTC. This encodes CASSLPGTARETQYF. The chain recombines TRBV28 with TRBJ2-5; possibly TRBD2 for D (6 bases). The CDR3 is made up of 15 amino acids. Trimming cost V 3 bases and J 5 bases, with 16 bases left between them. Per the germline V gene, CDR1 is MDHEN and CDR2 is SYDVKM. The full variable domain, its missing parts supplied by reference TRBV28 and TRBJ2-5, is DVKVTQSSRYLVKRTGEKVFLECVQDMDHENMFWYRQDPGLGLRLIYFSYDVKMKEKGDIPEGYSVSREKKERFSLILESASTNQTSMYLCASSLPGTARETQYFGPGTRLLVL.

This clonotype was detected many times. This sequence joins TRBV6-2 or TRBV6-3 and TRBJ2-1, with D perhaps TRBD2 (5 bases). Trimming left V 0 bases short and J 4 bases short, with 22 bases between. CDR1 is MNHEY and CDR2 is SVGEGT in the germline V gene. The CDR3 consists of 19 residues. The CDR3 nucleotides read TGTGCCAGCAGTTACTCTGAATCGGCTAGCCACGCGGTGTACAATGAGCAGTTCTTC. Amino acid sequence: CASSYSESASHAVYNEQFF.

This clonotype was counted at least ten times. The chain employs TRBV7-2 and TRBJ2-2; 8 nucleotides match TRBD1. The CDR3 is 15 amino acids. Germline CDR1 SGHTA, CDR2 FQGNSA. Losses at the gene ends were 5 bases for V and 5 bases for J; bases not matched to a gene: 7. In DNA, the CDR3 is TGTGCCAGCAGCCTTGGACAGGGAAGTACCGGGGAGCTGTTTTTT. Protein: CASSLGQGSTGELFF.